This TCR beta chain stems from a study of glioma-infiltrating T cells after dendritic cell vaccination. Germline V gene data show CDR1 as SQVTM and CDR2 as ANQGSEA. This CDR3 region has 13 residues. TCRdb's copy holds only in-frame clones and misses some; the assay was immunoSEQ multiplex PCR. The sample carries 98,000 or so clones, approximately 80% recorded once. Time point here: after dendritic cell vaccination, including at tumor progression/relapse. Fresh-frozen tumor tissue and more than two years of survival data were available for all. The receptor comes from a human donor with glioblastoma. The sequences come from blood, collected after dendritic cell vaccination. The genes are TRBV29-1 and TRBJ1-2; tentatively, D is TRBD1 (6 bases). CDR3 sequence reads: CALYGGLNYGYTF. CDR3 sequence (DNA): TGCGCTCTTTACGGGGGGCTCAACTATGGCTACACCTTC.